The following is a T cell receptor beta chain sequence with its context. Its antigen remains unidentified. With 60 Vbeta and 13 Jbeta primers, the PCR was carried out. Profiling relied on immunoSEQ multiplex PCR, and the TCRdb table lists in-frame clones only, not all of them. The data contain about 200,000 clones, 82% of them singletons. This entry is derived from a study of cytomegalovirus exposure and HLA in healthy donors. Findings and caveats of the study: Associated with HLA alleles at 0.05 false discovery rate in a later analysis were around 15,000 TCR beta sequences. The sole available immune exposure information was CMV serostatus. What a later analysis reportedly showed was that an Asian-associated ancestry cluster had fewer N-insertions than the approximately 720-donor mean. Judged likely to be a sequencing artifact was a cluster of highly shared sequence variants.

Sequences were obtained from PBMCs. This sequence originates from a boy aged 2 to 10 in good health and CMV-seronegative.

CDR3 nucleotide sequence: TGTGCCTGGACCTCAGGAGGCAGTACGCAGTATTTT. It is translated as CAWTSGGSTQYF. The chain joins TRBV30 to TRBJ2-3; D is perhaps TRBD2 (5 bases). This CDR3 contains 12 residues. V lost 4 bases and J lost 8, with 13 bases in between. Germline CDR1 reads GTSNPN; CDR2 reads SVGIG (reference sequence). Combining the CDR3 with reference TRBV30 and TRBJ2-3 gives the whole variable domain SQTIHQWPATLVQPVGSPLSLECTVEGTSNPNLYWYRQAAGRGLQLLFYSVGIGQISSEVPQNLSASRPQDRQFILSSKKLLLSDSGFYLCAWTSGGSTQYFGPGTRLTVL.